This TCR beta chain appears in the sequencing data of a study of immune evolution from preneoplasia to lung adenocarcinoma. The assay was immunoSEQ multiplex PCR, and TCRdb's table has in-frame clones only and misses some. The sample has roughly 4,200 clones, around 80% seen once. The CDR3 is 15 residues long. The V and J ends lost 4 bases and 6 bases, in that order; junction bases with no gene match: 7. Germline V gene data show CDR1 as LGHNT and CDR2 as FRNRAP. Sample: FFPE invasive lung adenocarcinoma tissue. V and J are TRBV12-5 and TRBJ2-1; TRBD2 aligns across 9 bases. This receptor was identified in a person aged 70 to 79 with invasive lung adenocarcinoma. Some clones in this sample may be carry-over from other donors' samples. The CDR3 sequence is CASGWREGRGNEQFF. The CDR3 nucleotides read TGTGCTAGTGGTTGGCGGGAGGGCCGGGGCAATGAGCAGTTCTTC.